This TCR beta chain emerged from a study of shared clonotypes between healthy human individuals. Study-wide points: Rarefaction indicated that sorted-subset sequencing remained incomplete although depth was large.

Regarding this clone: Its specificity is not known.

The assay was immunoSEQ multiplex PCR, and TCRdb's table has in-frame clones only and misses some. The top ten hold 51% of the sample, which has about 79,000 clones, about 64% seen once. V lost 1 base, J lost 8 bases, and 9 bases lay in between. The CDR3 extends over 13 amino acids. Germline V gives CDR1 SEHNR, CDR2 FQNEAQ (reference sequence). The receptor comes from a man aged 25-45 years in good health. Material for sequencing was memory CD8+ T cells sorted from blood. The subset here: CD45RO+ cells pooled with CCR7-negative TemRA cells. The chain uses TRBV7-9 and TRBJ2-1; D remains ambiguous. CDR3 in amino acids: CASSLEGLDEQFF. The DNA of the CDR3 is TGTGCCAGCAGCTTAGAAGGGCTTGATGAGCAGTTCTTC.